The 18 T cell receptor beta chains below come from one sample, sequenced in a study of Graves' ophthalmopathy and Graves' hyperthyroidism. Beta-chain TCR CDR3 regions were amplified from RNA transcripts. Second-round multiplex PCR followed a first-round RT-PCR using HTBI primers. A single record per CDR3 protein comes from TCRdb applying MiXCR to the multiplex PCR reads. The table lists roughly 700,000 distinct CDR3 sequences, around 40% of them singletons. Material: peripheral blood. The receptors originated from an adult man with Graves' ophthalmopathy.

The chain combines TRBV11-2 with TRBJ2-7, with 9 bases fitting TRBD2. The CDR3 loop spans 15 amino acids. CDR1 SGHAT and CDR2 FQNNGV come from the germline V gene. V lost 4 bases to trimming and J lost 3 bases; unmatched junction nucleotides: 7. CDR3 in amino acids: CASSSGTSLNYEQYF. Here the CDR3 DNA reads TGTGCCAGCAGCTCCGGGACTAGCTTAAACTACGAGCAGTACTTC.

This chain uses TRBV10-2 with TRBJ2-3; either TRBD1 or TRBD2 may supply D (6 bases each). V lost 6 bases and J 8 bases, leaving 15 bases between the germline ends. The CDR3 totals 13 residues. CDR1 and CDR2 from the germline V gene are WSHSY and SAAADI. The CDR3 nucleotides are TGCGCCAGCAGGGAGGGGGGAAAAGGTACGCAGTATTTT. Encoded protein: CASREGGKGTQYF.

J is TRBJ2-7 and V is TRBV19, with 10 bases aligning to TRBD1. Germline CDR1 LNHDA, CDR2 SQIVND (reference sequence). J gave up 6 bases and V 4 bases, and 6 bases lay outside the gene matches. The length of the CDR3 is 14 residues. CDR3 region: CASSTSGTGAEQYF. In DNA form, the CDR3 reads TGTGCCAGTAGTACCTCTGGGACAGGGGCCGAGCAGTACTTC.

The rearrangement links TRBV10-3 to TRBJ1-1; D might be TRBD1 (5 bases). Germline V CDR1 and CDR2: ENHRY, SYGVKD. V shed 6 bases and J shed 4 bases, with 15 bases lying between them. The CDR3 length is 14 residues. CDR3 sequence reads: CAIRSSGTVTEAFF. CDR3 coding DNA: TGTGCCATCAGATCGTCCGGGACGGTCACTGAAGCTTTCTTT.

This clonotype has at least ten counts. The chain uses TRBV10-3 and TRBJ2-5; D possibly corresponds to TRBD2 (7 bases). The CDR3 extends over 14 amino acids. V was cut by 4 bases and J by 4 bases, with 13 bases left in between. Germline V lookup: CDR1 ENHRY, CDR2 SYGVKD. In DNA form, the CDR3 reads TGTGCCATCAGTGCGTCGGGGGGCCTAGAGACCCAGTACTTC. Its protein is CAISASGGLETQYF.

This chain joins TRBV2 and TRBJ2-3, with 8 bases lining up with TRBD1. Germline V gene lookup returns CDR1 SNHLY and CDR2 FYNNEI. CDR3 length equals 15 residues. V lost 10 bases, J lost 4 bases, and 13 bases stayed unmatched. Here the CDR3 DNA reads TGTGCCACCAGAGACAGGGGCAGTTCAGCAGATACGCAGTATTTT. This codes for CATRDRGSSADTQYF. Full variable domain (missing parts from reference TRBV2 and TRBJ2-3): EPEVTQTPSHQVTQMGQEVILRCVPISNHLYFYWYRQILGQKVEFLVSFYNNEISEKSEIFDDQFSVERPDGSNFTLKIRSTKLEDSAMYFCATRDRGSSADTQYFGPGTRLTVL.

The rearrangement joins TRBV19 to TRBJ1-1; TRBD1 matches 11 bases. This CDR3 is built from 13 residues. CDR1 and CDR2 from the germline V gene are LNHDA and SQIVND (reference sequence). Unmatched junction bases numbered 5, after V lost 9 bases and J lost 5 bases. The chain's CDR3 is CASGRDRGTEAFF. The DNA of the CDR3 is TGTGCCAGCGGCCGGGACAGGGGGACTGAAGCTTTCTTT.

The CDR3 sequence: CASSLGAQRQRQPQHF. The CDR3 nucleotides read TGTGCCAGCAGCTTAGGGGCTCAGAGGCAGCGGCAGCCCCAGCATTTT. The chain combines TRBV7-2 with TRBJ1-5; no definite D call. Deletions cut 1 base from V and 7 bases from J, with 17 bases between. The germline CDR1 and CDR2 sequences are SGHTA and FQGNSA. The CDR3 spans 16 residues.

The chain recombines TRBV10-3 with TRBJ2-1, with 7 bases aligning to TRBD1. This CDR3 spans 15 amino acids. The germline V gene has CDR1 ENHRY and CDR2 SYGVKD. With 8 bases clipped from V and 5 bases from J, the junction kept 12 bases outside the gene matches. CDR3 nucleotide sequence: TGTGCCATCCAAAAAATGGGGACAGATGACAATGAGCAGTTCTTC. This sequence encodes CAIQKMGTDDNEQFF.

Ten or more counts support this clonotype. The chain recombines TRBV2 with TRBJ1-6; maybe TRBD1 (5 bases). Germline loops: CDR1 SNHLY, CDR2 FYNNEI. CDR3 length: 17 residues. The V and J ends lost 4 bases and 6 bases respectively, with 19 bases between them. CDR3 sequence (DNA): TGTGCCAGCAGTGTAAATGAGGGTAGGAGGGGTAATTCACCCCTCCACTTT. Its translation: CASSVNEGRRGNSPLHF.

This clonotype was seen a few times. The chain employs TRBV20-1 and TRBJ2-7; no reliable D call. The CDR3 extends over 14 amino acids. The V end lost 0 bases, the J end lost 3 bases, and 12 bases lay between the germline ends. The V gene's germline CDR1 is DFQATT and CDR2 SNEGSKA (reference sequence). The CDR3 sequence is CSARDGITRYEQYF. DNA for the CDR3: TGCAGTGCTAGAGATGGGATCACTCGCTACGAGCAGTACTTC.

The sample holds a few counts of this clonotype. The chain is built from TRBV6-2 or TRBV6-3 and TRBJ2-7; 12 bases align to TRBD2. The V and J ends lost 6 bases and 3 bases, in that order; junction bases with no gene match: 6. CDR3 length equals 15 residues. CDR1 and CDR2 (germline): MNHEY, SVGEGT. Written as DNA, the CDR3 is TGTGCCAGCAGCTTACAACTAGCGGGAGGCTACGAGCAGTACTTC. Its translation: CASSLQLAGGYEQYF.

This rearrangement joins TRBV12-3 or TRBV12-4 to TRBJ2-5, with 7 bases that match TRBD2. The junction had 15 bases not matched to a gene; V was cut back by 3 bases and J by 2 bases. The CDR3 totals 18 residues. The CDR3 here is CASSFGLVAGQRQETQYF. The CDR3 coding sequence is TGTGCCAGCAGTTTTGGTTTGGTAGCGGGTCAACGTCAAGAGACCCAGTACTTC.

This clonotype was picked up many times. V gene TRBV5-4 combines with J gene TRBJ2-6; D not resolved. V was trimmed by 1 base and J by 0 bases, leaving 5 bases between them. The germline gives CDR1 SGHNT, CDR2 YYREEE (reference sequence). The CDR3 runs 15 residues. CDR3 protein: CASSLSNSGANVLTF. CDR3 bases: TGTGCCAGCAGCTTGTCAAACTCTGGGGCCAACGTCCTGACTTTC. The variable domain in full, with the rest retrieved from reference TRBV5-4 and TRBJ2-6, is ETGVTQSPTHLIKTRGQQVTLRCSSQSGHNTVSWYQQALGQGPQFIFQYYREEENGRGNFPPRFSGLQFPNYSSELNVNALELDDSALYLCASSLSNSGANVLTFGAGSRLTVL.

V and J are TRBV13 and TRBJ2-7, with a weak D call TRBD1 (5 bases). Germline CDR1 and CDR2: PRHDT and FYEKMQ (reference sequence). The V gene lost 6 bases and the J gene lost 2 bases, with 14 bases spanning the gap. The length of the CDR3 is 14 residues. The CDR3 protein is CASRSRQSPYEQYF. In nucleotides, the CDR3 is TGTGCCAGCAGAAGTCGACAGTCACCCTACGAGCAGTACTTC.

The J gene is TRBJ1-1, the V gene TRBV29-1, with 7 bases identical to TRBD1. This CDR3 region has 13 residues. From germline, CDR1 is SQVTM and CDR2 ANQGSEA. V was clipped by 7 bases and J by 2 bases; unmatched bases: 7. The CDR3 coding sequence is TGCAGCGGCCGGGACAGCCAAAACACTGAAGCTTTCTTT. Amino acid sequence: CSGRDSQNTEAFF.

For this clonotype: Possible read error: a much larger clone is one base away. Without the conserved terminal phenylalanine or tryptophan, this CDR3 likely stems from a read error. This sequence joins TRBV7-2 and TRBJ2-7; D may be TRBD2 (6 bases). There are 16 residues in the CDR3. From germline, CDR1 is SGHTA and CDR2 FQGNSA. V lost 1 base to trimming and J lost 3 bases, with 16 bases between them. The CDR3 sequence is CASSLGSGGVGYEQYC. Here the CDR3 DNA reads TGTGCCAGCAGCTTAGGTTCTGGAGGGGTAGGCTACGAGCAGTACTGC.

The rearrangement uses TRBV5-6 and TRBJ2-2; no reliable D call. The V and J ends lost 1 base and 6 bases respectively, with 4 bases between them. CDR1 SGHDT and CDR2 YYEEEE come from the germline V gene. The CDR3 spans 12 residues. CDR3 in amino acids: CASSLFSGELFF. The CDR3 nucleotides read TGTGCCAGCAGCTTGTTTTCCGGGGAGCTGTTTTTT.